This TCR beta chain is from a study of OX40 agonist ivuxolimab in advanced cancers. Study-level findings and limits: The mean number of expanded clones was higher in CD8+ T cells than in CD4+.

TCRdb keeps only in-frame clones here, not all; method: immunoSEQ multiplex PCR. The sample carries approximately 22,000 clones, around four fifths recorded once. V lost 0 bases, J lost 13 bases, and 6 bases stayed unmatched. Germline CDR1 reads SGHNT; CDR2 reads YYREEE (reference sequence). This CDR3 comprises 13 residues. Collection of blood occurred at baseline, at cycle 4 day 1, and at cycle 7 day 1. Concerning this clone itself: Its antigen is currently unknown.

The receptor's source is an adult with an advanced solid tumor such as melanoma, head and neck, liver or kidney cancer. The chain links TRBV5-4 to TRBJ1-2; 10 positions match TRBD1. The sample was CD4+ or CD8+ T cells sorted from blood, taken in a trial of the OX40 agonist ivuxolimab. CDR3 coding DNA: TGTGCCAGCAGCTTGGCCGGGACAGGGGAACGCACCTTC. This codes for CASSLAGTGERTF.